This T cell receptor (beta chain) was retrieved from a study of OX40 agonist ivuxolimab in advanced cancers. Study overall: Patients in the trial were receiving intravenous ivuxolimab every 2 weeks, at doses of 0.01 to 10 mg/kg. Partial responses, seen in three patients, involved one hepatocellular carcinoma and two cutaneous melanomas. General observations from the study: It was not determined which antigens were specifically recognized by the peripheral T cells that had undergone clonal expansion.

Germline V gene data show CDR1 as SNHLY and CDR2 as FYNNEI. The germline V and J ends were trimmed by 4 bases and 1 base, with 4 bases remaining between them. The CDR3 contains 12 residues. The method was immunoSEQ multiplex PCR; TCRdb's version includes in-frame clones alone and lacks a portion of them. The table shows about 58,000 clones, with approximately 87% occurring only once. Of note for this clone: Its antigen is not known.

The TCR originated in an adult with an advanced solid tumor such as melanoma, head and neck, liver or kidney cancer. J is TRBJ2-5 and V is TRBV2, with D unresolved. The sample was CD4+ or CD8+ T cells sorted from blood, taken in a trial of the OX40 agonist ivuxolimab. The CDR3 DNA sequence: TGTGCCAGCAGTGGGGCCCAAGAGACCCAGTACTTC. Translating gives CASSGAQETQYF.